What follows are 21 T cell receptor beta chains derived from one specimen sequenced in a study of shared clonotypes between healthy human individuals. TCRdb keeps only in-frame clones here, not all; method: immunoSEQ multiplex PCR. Of fewer than 1.6 million clones in the sample, approximately 98.5% were seen once. Input material: naive CD4+ T cells sorted from blood. The subset denotes: CD45RA+ positively selected. The receptors originated from a young man in good health.

This chain links TRBV5-1 with TRBJ2-2, with 11 bases identical to TRBD2. The CDR3 sequence is 16 residues long. Germline V gives CDR1 SGHRS, CDR2 YFSETQ. Trimming took 2 bases from V and 6 from J; bases not matched to a gene: 6. CDR3 amino acids: CASSFTSGRGPGELFF. As DNA, the CDR3 is TGCGCCAGCAGCTTTACTAGCGGGAGAGGCCCCGGGGAGCTGTTTTTT.

The gene calls are TRBV7-2 and TRBJ1-3; no clear D. The CDR3 is 13 residues long. V was trimmed by 6 bases and J by 0 bases, leaving 6 bases between them. Germline CDR1 and CDR2: SGHTA and FQGNSA. The CDR3 is CASRISSGNTIYF. The CDR3, as DNA: TGTGCCAGCAGAATAAGCTCTGGAAACACCATATATTTT.

J is TRBJ2-2 and V is TRBV19, with unresolved D. This CDR3 has 15 amino acids. CDR1 and CDR2 (germline): LNHDA, SQIVND (reference sequence). Trimming stripped 3 bases from V and 7 bases from J, with 15 bases between. DNA for the CDR3: TGTGCCAGTAGTATGGTACGGGCAATGGGCGGGGAGCTGTTTTTT. This sequence encodes CASSMVRAMGGELFF.

J is TRBJ2-2 and V is TRBV27; D is unclear. CDR1 and CDR2 (germline): MNHEY, SMNVEV (reference sequence). V was cut by 4 bases and J by 3 bases, with 12 bases left in between. This CDR3 region has 15 residues. CDR3 DNA sequence: TGTGCCAGCAGTTCATACCGTGTATACACCGGGGAGCTGTTTTTT. Translation: CASSSYRVYTGELFF.

The chain couples TRBV19 to TRBJ2-7, with D tentatively TRBD1 (5 bases). Germline assignment: CDR1 LNHDA and CDR2 SQIVND (reference sequence). Trimming took 5 bases from V and 7 from J, leaving 24 bases between them. The CDR3 loop spans 16 amino acids. Here the CDR3 reads CASSQGSGKGRTEQYF. For the CDR3, the DNA is TGTGCCAGTAGTCAAGGATCAGGGAAAGGAAGGACAGAGCAGTACTTC.

The chain joins TRBV28 to TRBJ2-2; D unclear. This CDR3 contains 17 residues. Trimming removed 5 bases from V and 4 bases from J, with 20 bases in between. From germline, CDR1 is MDHEN and CDR2 SYDVKM. CDR3 loop: CASSPFPLVRGTGELFF. The CDR3 DNA is TGTGCCAGCAGTCCCTTTCCTCTAGTACGCGGCACCGGGGAGCTGTTTTTT.

The chain uses TRBV11-2 and TRBJ1-4; TRBD1 might be the D (5 bases). Germline CDR1 SGHAT, CDR2 FQNNGV. The CDR3 is 17 residues long. V shed 6 bases and J shed 8 bases, with 25 bases lying between them. The CDR3 sequence is CASSHSPGTAVPEKLFF. The CDR3 DNA reads as TGTGCCAGCAGTCATTCCCCCGGGACGGCGGTTCCCGAAAAACTGTTTTTT.

The chain employs TRBV7-8 and TRBJ2-4, with D perhaps TRBD1 or TRBD2 (6 bases each). The CDR3 covers 15 residues. Germline V gene data show CDR1 as SGHVS and CDR2 as FQNEAQ. V dropped 3 bases and J dropped 5 bases, with 14 bases sitting between them. The CDR3 spells CASSLERGRQNIQYF. In DNA form, the CDR3 reads TGTGCCAGCAGCTTGGAAAGGGGGAGGCAAAACATTCAGTACTTC.

As for this clone: At one boundary the junction diverges from the germline segment, which might be a read error. This rearrangement joins TRBV2 to TRBJ2-7; TRBD1 agrees at 8 bases. The CDR3 covers 14 residues. Germline-derived CDR1 and CDR2 are SNHLY and FYNNEI. For the CDR3, the DNA is TGTGCCAGCAGGGAAGGACAGGGTCGATACGAGCAGTACTTC. This sequence encodes CASREGQGRYEQYF.

The rearrangement joins TRBV2 to TRBJ2-7; 9 nucleotides line up with TRBD1. The V and J ends lost 7 bases and 2 bases, in that order; junction bases with no gene match: 9. The germline V gene has CDR1 SNHLY and CDR2 FYNNEI. This CDR3 region has 15 residues. CDR3 DNA sequence: TGTGCCAGCAACTATGGGGACAGGGTTACCTACGAGCAGTACTTC. It is translated as CASNYGDRVTYEQYF.

Written as DNA, the CDR3 is TGTGCCAGCTCACCACGCCCCACACGGGGGGGTGAGCAGTTCTTC. It encodes CASSPRPTRGGEQFF. The rearrangement links TRBV18 to TRBJ2-1, with TRBD2 matching over 8 bases. The CDR3 sequence is 15 residues long. V lost 1 base and J lost 9; bases outside the gene matches: 8. Germline assignment: CDR1 KGHSH and CDR2 LQKENI. Full variable domain (remainder filled in from reference TRBV18 and TRBJ2-1): NAGVMQNPRHLVRRRGQEARLRCSPMKGHSHVYWYRQLPEEGLKFMVYLQKENIIDESGMPKERFSAEFPKEGPSILRIQQVVRGDSAAYFCASSPRPTRGGEQFFGPGTRLTVL.

The chain has TRBV4-2 and TRBJ2-1, with 8 bases lining up with TRBD2. Germline V gene sequence: CDR1 LGHNA, CDR2 YNFKEQ. This CDR3 contains 18 residues. Losses at the gene ends were 0 bases for V and 3 bases for J; bases not matched to a gene: 10. CDR3 region: CASSQDSGTRVLYNEQFF. DNA of the CDR3: TGTGCCAGCAGCCAAGATTCGGGGACTAGAGTCCTCTACAATGAGCAGTTCTTC.

The J gene is TRBJ1-2, the V gene TRBV6-5; D remains unclear. Per the germline V gene, CDR1 is MNHEY and CDR2 is SVGAGI. The CDR3 has 13 amino acids. V was cut by 2 bases and J by 14 bases, with 18 bases left in between. The CDR3 bases are TGTGCCAGCAGTTACCCAGGCCACGGCGAGCAAACCTTC. It specifies CASSYPGHGEQTF.

The genes are TRBV7-9 and TRBJ2-4; 10 nucleotides align to TRBD2. The CDR3 is 16 amino acids. V shed 7 bases and J 7 bases; nucleotides not matched to a gene: 13. Germline loops: CDR1 SEHNR, CDR2 FQNEAQ (reference sequence). The CDR3 is CASTVVELAGRNIQYF. CDR3 nucleotide sequence: TGTGCCAGCACCGTAGTAGAACTAGCGGGACGGAACATTCAGTACTTC.

The rearrangement joins TRBV5-1 to TRBJ2-5, with D possibly matching TRBD1 (5 bases). The CDR3 loop spans 14 amino acids. Germline lookup yields CDR1 SGHRS and CDR2 YFSETQ. Deletions cut 4 bases from V and 4 bases from J, with 14 bases between. The CDR3: CASSQIEGAETQYF. CDR3 DNA sequence: TGCGCCAGCAGCCAGATTGAAGGGGCAGAGACCCAGTACTTC.

This clone was detected a few times. The chain has TRBV7-6 and TRBJ2-5; D remains unclear. This CDR3 spans 12 amino acids. Germline CDR1 SGHVS, CDR2 FNYEAQ. Trimming left V 5 bases short and J 0 bases short, with 4 bases between. CDR3 residues: CASSRYQETQYF. CDR3 DNA sequence: TGTGCCAGCAGCCGGTACCAAGAGACCCAGTACTTC.

The chain combines TRBV9 with TRBJ1-5, with D hard to call. Germline loops: CDR1 SGDLS, CDR2 YYNGEE. Trimming pared 2 bases from V and 4 bases from J, leaving 13 bases between. There are 15 residues in the CDR3. This CDR3 is CASSVSWTLNQPQHF. In DNA, the CDR3 is TGTGCCAGCAGCGTTTCCTGGACTTTAAATCAGCCCCAGCATTTT.

The rearrangement links TRBV7-2 to TRBJ2-3; tentative D call: TRBD1 (6 bases). Trimming pared 6 bases from V and 0 bases from J, leaving 13 bases between. The CDR3 consists of 15 residues. Looked up from germline, CDR1 is SGHTA and CDR2 is FQGNSA. The CDR3 loop reads CASRLNRDSTDTQYF. The CDR3 DNA sequence: TGTGCCAGCAGACTGAACAGGGATAGCACAGATACGCAGTATTTT.

The chain recombines TRBV7-3 with TRBJ2-1; 9 nucleotides line up with TRBD2. The length of the CDR3 is 15 residues. With V trimmed by 2 bases and J by 2 bases, 1 base remained unmatched. Germline-derived CDR1 and CDR2 are SGHTA and FQGTGA. The CDR3 nucleotides read TGTGCCAGCAGCTTAGGCGGGAGGGCCTACAATGAGCAGTTCTTC. It translates to CASSLGGRAYNEQFF.

V gene TRBV7-9 combines with J gene TRBJ1-5, with 10 bases identical to TRBD1. Germline values: CDR1 SEHNR, CDR2 FQNEAQ (reference sequence). Losses at the gene ends were 5 bases for V and 3 bases for J; bases not matched to a gene: 10. This CDR3 region has 17 residues. The CDR3 sequence is CASSLGTGDFFNQPQHF. CDR3 DNA sequence: TGTGCCAGCAGCCTAGGGACAGGGGATTTCTTCAATCAGCCCCAGCATTTT.

With regard to this clone: Relative to the germline gene, one junction end is altered; a read error may explain this. The V call is TRBV5-5, the J call TRBJ2-5; TRBD1 agrees at 8 bases. The CDR3 totals 14 residues. Germline V CDR1 and CDR2: SGHKS, YYEKEE (reference sequence). The DNA of the CDR3 is TGTGCCAGCAGCCTCGGACAGGGATTCAGTTCGTGGAACTTC. Translation gives CASSLGQGFSSWNF.